The clone carrying this T cell receptor (beta chain) was detected only once. The source of the sample is a study of blood T cell repertoires in COVID-19. At the level of the study: The analysed material was cDNA or gDNA that came from T cells, B-cell-depleted T cells, or PBMCs.

V lost 8 bases and J lost 7, with 17 bases in between. The CDR3 consists of 13 residues. Germline CDR1 reads LNHNV; CDR2 reads YYDKDF (reference sequence). This table comes from immunoSEQ multiplex PCR, and its TCRdb copy is limited to in-frame clones, with some not included. The table records about 340,000 clones, 65% to 90% of them present only once. Grouping used clinical history reported by participants in a survey and questionnaire. The sequenced material came from PBMCs or T cells enriched from blood (not recorded which). V usage is TRBV15 and J usage is TRBJ1-1, with a possible D match to TRBD1 (5 bases). The receptor comes from a woman in her thirties or forties with acute COVID-19. CDR3: CATGRGGISEAFF. In DNA form, the CDR3 reads TGTGCCACCGGGAGGGGCGGCATTAGTGAAGCTTTCTTT.